This TCR beta chain was sequenced for a study of blood T cell repertoires in COVID-19. For the study at large: There were acute and convalescent COVID-19 samples, and they came from the United States, Italy and Spain.

CDR3 length: 13 amino acids. Germline V lookup: CDR1 SGHVS, CDR2 FQNEAQ. V trimming: 4 bases; J trimming: 5 bases; junction bases outside the gene matches: 5. As handled by the study authors: Reference gene primer amplification gave nucleated cell count estimates. Method: immunoSEQ multiplex PCR; TCRdb's copy keeps in-frame clones and lacks some. The DNA gave D and trimming, while V, J and clone size come from that table. Here the sample spans over 60,000 clones, more than 85% being singletons. This clone is a singleton in its sample. The J gene is TRBJ2-7, the V gene TRBV7-8; 7 bases map to TRBD2. The source material was peripheral blood. The TCR comes from a man aged 70 or older with acute or convalescent COVID-19. The CDR3 region has the DNA TGTGCCAGCAGCTCGTGGACTAGGAACGAGCAGTACTTC. Protein product: CASSSWTRNEQYF.